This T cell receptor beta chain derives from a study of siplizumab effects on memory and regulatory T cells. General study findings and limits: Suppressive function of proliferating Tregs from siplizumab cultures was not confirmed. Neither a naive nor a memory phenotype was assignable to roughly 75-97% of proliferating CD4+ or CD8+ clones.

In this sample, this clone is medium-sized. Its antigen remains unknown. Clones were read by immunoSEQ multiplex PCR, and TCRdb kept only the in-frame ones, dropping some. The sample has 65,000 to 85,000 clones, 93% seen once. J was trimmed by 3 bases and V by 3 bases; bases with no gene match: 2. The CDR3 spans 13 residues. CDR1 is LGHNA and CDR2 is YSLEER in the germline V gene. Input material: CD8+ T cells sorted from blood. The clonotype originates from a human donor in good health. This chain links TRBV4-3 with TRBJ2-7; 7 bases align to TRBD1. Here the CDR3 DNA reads TGCGCCAGCAGCCACGGGACAGTCTACGAGCAGTACTTC. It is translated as CASSHGTVYEQYF.